This T cell receptor (beta chain) came from a study of monozygotic twins with inflammatory bowel disease (dated 2019 in TCRdb). Context from the whole study: A total of 28 monozygotic twin pairs were included in the full study, comprising nine German pairs (four IBD-concordant, five IBD-discordant) and 19 IBD-discordant Danish pairs. Disease-associated traits were sought mainly through comparisons between IBD patients and their genetically identical healthy co-twins within discordant pairs. Each individual had, on average, about 151 000 unique TCRalpha sequences and 181 000 unique TCRbeta sequences available for analysis.

Here is what the overall study found, with its caveats: Measured by the inverse Simpson index, TCRbeta repertoire diversity was lower in IBD patients than in their healthy co-twins. The analysis was unable to tell different T cell subtypes apart. Fewer clonotypes were shared with other individuals by IBD patients than by healthy twins, most markedly in patients showing signs of disease activity. Because patients received different immunosuppressive treatments, the repertoires may have picked up extra background noise and variability between individuals. The results gave no support for a single strong signal or clonotype linked to IBD. No difference in repertoire similarity was observed between concordant and discordant twins, possibly owing to limited statistical power.

In the case of this clonotype: The target of this receptor is not known.

The library was built by means of 5' RACE. For each TCR library, about 4,000 ng of total RNA was used. cDNA was synthesized with SMARTScribe reverse transcriptase in eight separate reactions per sample. Unique molecular identifiers containing a 6-nucleotide sample barcode were introduced through template switching during cDNA synthesis. TCRalpha and TCRbeta cDNA was amplified by two nested PCRs of 16 and 9 cycles, with bead purification after each PCR. Before amplification, the cDNA was both treated with uracil DNA-glycosylase and purified with the QIAquick PCR purification kit. In the second PCR, Illumina TruSeq-compatible adapters and sample-specific barcodes were added. Library quality and concentration were assessed using TapeStation and Qubit, and roughly 5.5 ng of each library was pooled. Pooled libraries were sequenced on an Illumina HiSeq2500 single-index Rapid Run with 2 x 100 bp reads and custom sequencing primers. The paper's processing steps were these. PCR and sequencing errors were corrected by UMI-based consensus assembly using MiGEC version 1.2.6. MiXCR version 2.1.1 was used for V(D)J alignment, clonotype assembly and CDR3 extraction. Normalisation of gene usage, clonotype sharing and MAIT/NKT TCR abundance was achieved by analysing the top 1000, 10 000 and 20 000 clonotypes per sample. Diversity was computed as the inverse Simpson index with the vegan R package after downsampling to 27 000 UMIs. Paired Mann-Whitney U tests were applied to discordant twin pairs, and Benjamini-Hochberg correction was used for multiple testing. The reads went through TCRdb reprocessing, and each CDR3 protein sequence gets one entry with no DNA. These V and J calls derive from TCRdb rather than the authors' analysis. The table for this sample shows around 200,000 distinct CDR3 sequences. In total, the top ten clones hold 1.6% of the sample.

A roughly 2.7 ml peripheral blood sample was drawn into PAXgene tubes per donor and stored at -80°C. Without T cell sorting, total RNA was isolated from whole blood using the PAXgene blood miRNA kit on an automated QIAcube. Peripheral blood from monozygotic twin pairs, either concordant or discordant for inflammatory bowel disease, underwent deep TCRalpha and TCRbeta repertoire profiling that used unique molecular barcoding. Smoking habits were recorded for all twin pairs, and each individual was classified as a current, former or never smoker. This sequence was found in a human donor with ulcerative colitis or Crohn's disease, or a healthy co-twin of an affected twin (not recorded which). Sequencing was performed on blood.

CDR3 reads: CASIDYYNEQFF. The chain joins TRBV6-2 or TRBV6-3 to TRBJ2-1. In the germline V gene, CDR1 corresponds to MNHEY and CDR2 to SVGEGT. From the cysteine through the phenylalanine, the CDR3 covers 12 amino acids. The coding DNA is unavailable.